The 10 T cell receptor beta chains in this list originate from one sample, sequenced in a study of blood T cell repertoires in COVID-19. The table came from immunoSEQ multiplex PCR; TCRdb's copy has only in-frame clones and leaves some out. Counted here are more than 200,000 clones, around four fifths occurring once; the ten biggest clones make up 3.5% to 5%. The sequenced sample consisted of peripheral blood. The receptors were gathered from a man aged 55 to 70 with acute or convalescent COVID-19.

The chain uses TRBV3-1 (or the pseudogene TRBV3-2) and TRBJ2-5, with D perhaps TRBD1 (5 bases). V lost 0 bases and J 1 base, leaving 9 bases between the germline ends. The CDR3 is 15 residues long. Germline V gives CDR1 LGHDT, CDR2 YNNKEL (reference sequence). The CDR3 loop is CASSQDLQVQETQYF. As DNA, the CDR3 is TGTGCCAGCAGCCAAGATCTACAGGTCCAAGAGACCCAGTACTTC.

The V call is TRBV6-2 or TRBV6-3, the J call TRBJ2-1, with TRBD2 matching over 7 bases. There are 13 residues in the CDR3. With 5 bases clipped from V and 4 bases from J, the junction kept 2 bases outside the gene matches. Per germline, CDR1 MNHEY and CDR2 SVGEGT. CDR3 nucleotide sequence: TGTGCCAGCAGTCTAGCGGAGTACAATGAGCAGTTCTTC. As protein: CASSLAEYNEQFF.

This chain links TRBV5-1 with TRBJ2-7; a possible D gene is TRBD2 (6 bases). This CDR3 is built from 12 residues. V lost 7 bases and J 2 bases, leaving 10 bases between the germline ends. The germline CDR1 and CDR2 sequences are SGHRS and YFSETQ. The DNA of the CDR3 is TGCGCCAGCCGGGACTCTACCTACGAGCAGTACTTC. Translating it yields CASRDSTYEQYF.

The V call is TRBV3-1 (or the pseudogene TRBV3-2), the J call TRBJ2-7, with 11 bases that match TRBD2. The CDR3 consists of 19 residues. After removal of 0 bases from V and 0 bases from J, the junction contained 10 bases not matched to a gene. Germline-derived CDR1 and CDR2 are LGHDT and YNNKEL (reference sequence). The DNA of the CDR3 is TGTGCCAGCAGCCAAGATAAGGGACTAGCGGTACCAAGCTCCTACGAGCAGTACTTC. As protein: CASSQDKGLAVPSSYEQYF.

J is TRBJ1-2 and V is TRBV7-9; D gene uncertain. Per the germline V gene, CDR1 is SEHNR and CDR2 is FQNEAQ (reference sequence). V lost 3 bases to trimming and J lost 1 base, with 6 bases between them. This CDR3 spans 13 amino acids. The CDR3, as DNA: TGTGCCAGCAGCTTGTTAGTTAACTATGGCTACACCTTC. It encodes CASSLLVNYGYTF.

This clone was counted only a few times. The CDR3 is CASSLESGYEQYF. Here the CDR3 DNA reads TGTGCCAGCAGCTTAGAATCAGGCTACGAGCAGTACTTC. The chain joins TRBV11-3 to TRBJ2-7, with unresolved D. The CDR3 has 13 residues. Germline loops: CDR1 SGHNT, CDR2 YENEEA. V lost 0 bases to trimming and J lost 3 bases, with 6 bases between them.

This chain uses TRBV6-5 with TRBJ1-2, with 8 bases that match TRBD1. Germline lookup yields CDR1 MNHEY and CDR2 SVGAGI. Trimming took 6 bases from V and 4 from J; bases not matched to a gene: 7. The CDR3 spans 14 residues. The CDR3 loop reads CASRQGAGGYGYTF. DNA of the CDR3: TGTGCCAGCAGGCAGGGGGCCGGGGGCTATGGCTACACCTTC.

CDR3 loop: CASSQVAGGTEAFF. The CDR3, as DNA: TGTGCCAGCAGCCAGGTGGCGGGAGGCACTGAAGCTTTCTTT. The chain is built from TRBV6-5 and TRBJ1-1; D call uncertain. Per germline, CDR1 MNHEY and CDR2 SVGAGI. Trimming left V 6 bases short and J 4 bases short, with 15 bases between. This CDR3 spans 14 amino acids.

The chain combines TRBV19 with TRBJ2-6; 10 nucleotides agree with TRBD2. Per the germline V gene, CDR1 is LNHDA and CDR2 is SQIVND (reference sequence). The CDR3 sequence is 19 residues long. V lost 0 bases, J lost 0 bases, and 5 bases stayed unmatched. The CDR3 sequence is CASSIDTSGTLSGANVLTF. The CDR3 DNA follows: TGTGCCAGTAGTATAGATACTAGCGGGACCCTCTCTGGGGCCAACGTCCTGACTTTC.

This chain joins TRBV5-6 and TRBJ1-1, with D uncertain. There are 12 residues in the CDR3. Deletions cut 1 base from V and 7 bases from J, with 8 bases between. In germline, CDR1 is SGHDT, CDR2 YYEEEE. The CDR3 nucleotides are TGTGCCAGCAGCTTGTCGGGTGTTGAAGCTTTCTTT. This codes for CASSLSGVEAFF. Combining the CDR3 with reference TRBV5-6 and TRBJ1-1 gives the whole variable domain DAGVTQSPTHLIKTRGQQVTLRCSPKSGHDTVSWYQQALGQGPQFIFQYYEEEERQRGNFPDRFSGHQFPNYSSELNVNALLLGDSALYLCASSLSGVEAFFGQGTRLTVV.